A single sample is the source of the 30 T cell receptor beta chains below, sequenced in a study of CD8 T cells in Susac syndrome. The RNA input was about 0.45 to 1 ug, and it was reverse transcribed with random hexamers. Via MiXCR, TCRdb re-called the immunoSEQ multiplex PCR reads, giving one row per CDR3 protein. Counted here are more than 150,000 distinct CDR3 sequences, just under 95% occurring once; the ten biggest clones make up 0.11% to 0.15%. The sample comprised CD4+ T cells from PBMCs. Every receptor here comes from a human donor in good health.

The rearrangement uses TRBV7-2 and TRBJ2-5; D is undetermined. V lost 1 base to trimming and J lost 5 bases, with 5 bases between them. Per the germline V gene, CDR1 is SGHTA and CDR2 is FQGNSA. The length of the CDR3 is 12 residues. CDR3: CASSLVDETQYF. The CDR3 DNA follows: TGTGCCAGCAGCTTAGTAGATGAGACCCAGTACTTC. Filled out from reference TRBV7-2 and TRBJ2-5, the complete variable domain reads GAGVSQSPSNKVTEKGKDVELRCDPISGHTALYWYRQSLGQGLEFLIYFQGNSAPDKSGLPSDRFSAERTGGSVSTLTIQRTQQEDSAVYLCASSLVDETQYFGPGTRLLVL.

The CDR3 is CASSPTTGPYEQYF. CDR3 coding DNA: TGCGCCAGCAGCCCCACTACGGGACCCTACGAGCAGTACTTC. The chain employs TRBV5-1 and TRBJ2-7; D may correspond to TRBD1 or TRBD2 (5 bases each). The CDR3 totals 14 residues. Looked up from germline, CDR1 is SGHRS and CDR2 is YFSETQ. V lost 4 bases and J lost 2, with 13 bases in between.

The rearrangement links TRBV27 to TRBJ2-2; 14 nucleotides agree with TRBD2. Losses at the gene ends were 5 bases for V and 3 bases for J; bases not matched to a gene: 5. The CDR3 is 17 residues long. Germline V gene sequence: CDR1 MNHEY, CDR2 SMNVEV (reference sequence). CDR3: CASSQTSGGAYTGELFF. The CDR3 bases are TGTGCCAGCAGTCAGACTAGCGGGGGGGCCTACACCGGGGAGCTGTTTTTT.

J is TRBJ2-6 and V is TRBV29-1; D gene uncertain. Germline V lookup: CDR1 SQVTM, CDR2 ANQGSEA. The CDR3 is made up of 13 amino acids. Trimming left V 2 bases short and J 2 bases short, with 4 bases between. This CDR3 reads CSVEPPGANVLTF. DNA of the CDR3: TGCAGCGTTGAACCCCCTGGGGCCAACGTCCTGACTTTC.

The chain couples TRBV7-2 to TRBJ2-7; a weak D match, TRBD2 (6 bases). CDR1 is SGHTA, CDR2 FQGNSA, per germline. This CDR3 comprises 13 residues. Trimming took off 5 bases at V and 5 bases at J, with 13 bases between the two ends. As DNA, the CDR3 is TGTGCCAGCAGCCTCCGGGGGATCCACGAGCAGTACTTC. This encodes CASSLRGIHEQYF.

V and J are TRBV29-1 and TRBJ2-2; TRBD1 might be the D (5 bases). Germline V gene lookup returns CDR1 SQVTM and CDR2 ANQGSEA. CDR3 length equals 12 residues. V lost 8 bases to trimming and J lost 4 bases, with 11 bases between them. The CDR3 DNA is TGCAGCTCCCGACAGACCACCGGGGAGCTGTTTTTT. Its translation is CSSRQTTGELFF.

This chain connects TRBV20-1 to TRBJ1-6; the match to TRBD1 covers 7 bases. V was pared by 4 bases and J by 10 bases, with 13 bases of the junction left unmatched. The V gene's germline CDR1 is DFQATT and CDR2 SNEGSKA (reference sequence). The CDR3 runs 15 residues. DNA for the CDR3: TGCAGTGCTAAAAAGACAGGGCCGTATCACTCACCCCTCCACTTT. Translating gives CSAKKTGPYHSPLHF.

Here the CDR3 DNA reads TGCAGCGTTGAAGATGGAGCGGGGAACTATGGCTACACCTTC. It encodes CSVEDGAGNYGYTF. This sequence joins TRBV29-1 and TRBJ1-2; no reliable D call. This CDR3 comprises 14 residues. Per the germline V gene, CDR1 is SQVTM and CDR2 is ANQGSEA. The V end was cut by 0 bases, the J end by 2 bases, with 10 bases between. Full variable domain (missing parts from reference TRBV29-1 and TRBJ1-2): SAVISQKPSRDICQRGTSLTIQCQVDSQVTMMFWYRQQPGQSLTLIATANQGSEATYESGFVIDKFPISRPNLTFSTLTVSNMSPEDSSIYLCSVEDGAGNYGYTFGSGTRLTVV.

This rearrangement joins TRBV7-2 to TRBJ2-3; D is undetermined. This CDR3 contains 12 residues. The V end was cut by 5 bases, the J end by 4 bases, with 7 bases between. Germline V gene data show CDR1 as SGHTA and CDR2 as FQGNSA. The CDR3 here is CASSGMSDTQYF. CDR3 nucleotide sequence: TGTGCCAGCAGCGGCATGTCAGATACGCAGTATTTT.

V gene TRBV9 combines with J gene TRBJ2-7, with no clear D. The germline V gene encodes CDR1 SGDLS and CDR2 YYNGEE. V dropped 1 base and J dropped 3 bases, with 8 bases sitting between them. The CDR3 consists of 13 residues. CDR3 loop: CASSVSRIYEQYF. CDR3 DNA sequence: TGTGCCAGCAGCGTAAGCAGAATCTACGAGCAGTACTTC.

As DNA, the CDR3 is TGTGCCAGCAGTCTGGACAGGGGGCGAGAGACCCAGTACTTC. Translated: CASSLDRGRETQYF. The J gene is TRBJ2-5, the V gene TRBV25-1; TRBD1 matches at 11 bases. Trimming at V came to 5 bases and at J to 4 bases, leaving 3 bases not matched to a gene. The CDR3 contains 14 residues. Germline lookup yields CDR1 MGHDK and CDR2 SYGVNS.

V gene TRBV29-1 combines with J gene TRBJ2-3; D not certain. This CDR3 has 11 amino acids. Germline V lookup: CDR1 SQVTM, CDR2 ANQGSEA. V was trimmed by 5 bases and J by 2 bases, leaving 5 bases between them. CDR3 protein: CSVSVTDTQYF. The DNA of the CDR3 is TGCAGCGTTAGCGTCACAGATACGCAGTATTTT.

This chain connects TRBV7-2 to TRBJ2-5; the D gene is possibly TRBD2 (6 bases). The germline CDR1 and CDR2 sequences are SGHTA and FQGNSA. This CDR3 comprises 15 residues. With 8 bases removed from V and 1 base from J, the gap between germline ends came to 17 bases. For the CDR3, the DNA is TGTGCCAGCGGGATGGGACGGAGGGGCCAAGAGACCCAGTACTTC. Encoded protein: CASGMGRRGQETQYF. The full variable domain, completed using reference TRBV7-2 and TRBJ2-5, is GAGVSQSPSNKVTEKGKDVELRCDPISGHTALYWYRQSLGQGLEFLIYFQGNSAPDKSGLPSDRFSAERTGGSVSTLTIQRTQQEDSAVYLCASGMGRRGQETQYFGPGTRLLVL.

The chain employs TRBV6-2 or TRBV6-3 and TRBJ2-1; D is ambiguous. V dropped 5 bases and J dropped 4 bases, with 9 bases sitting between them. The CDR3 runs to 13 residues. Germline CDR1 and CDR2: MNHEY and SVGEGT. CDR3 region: CASSTREYNEQFF. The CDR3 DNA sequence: TGTGCCAGCAGTACCCGCGAGTACAATGAGCAGTTCTTC.

The CDR3 reads CASRWGQGAYEQYF. DNA of the CDR3: TGTGCCAGCAGATGGGGACAGGGGGCCTACGAGCAGTACTTC. The gene calls are TRBV12-3 or TRBV12-4 and TRBJ2-7; 11 positions match TRBD1. The CDR3 is 14 amino acids. Trimming cost V 6 bases and J 2 bases; bases outside gene matches: 3.

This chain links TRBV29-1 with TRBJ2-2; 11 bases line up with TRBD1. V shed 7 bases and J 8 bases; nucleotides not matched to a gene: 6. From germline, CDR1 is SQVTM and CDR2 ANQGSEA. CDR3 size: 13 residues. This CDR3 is CSGRDRGTGELFF. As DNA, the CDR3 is TGCAGCGGAAGGGACAGGGGGACGGGGGAGCTGTTTTTT.

The CDR3 protein is CASSASTETQYF. DNA for the CDR3: TGTGCCAGCAGCGCCTCTACGGAGACCCAGTACTTC. This chain joins TRBV7-2 and TRBJ2-5, with D unresolved. CDR1 and CDR2 (germline): SGHTA, FQGNSA. V shed 5 bases and J shed 5 bases, with 9 bases lying between them. The CDR3 spans 12 residues.

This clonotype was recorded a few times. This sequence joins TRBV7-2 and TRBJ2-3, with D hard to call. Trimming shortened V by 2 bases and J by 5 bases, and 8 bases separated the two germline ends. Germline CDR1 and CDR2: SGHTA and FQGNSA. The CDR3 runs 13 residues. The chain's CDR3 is CASSLSGGDTQYF. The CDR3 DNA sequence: TGTGCCAGCAGCTTATCGGGTGGAGATACGCAGTATTTT.

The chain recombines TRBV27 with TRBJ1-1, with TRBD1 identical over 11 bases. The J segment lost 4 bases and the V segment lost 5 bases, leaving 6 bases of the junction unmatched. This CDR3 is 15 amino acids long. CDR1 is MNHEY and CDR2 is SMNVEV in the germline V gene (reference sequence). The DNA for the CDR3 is TGTGCCAGCAGTCCAGGGACAGGGGGTGGCACTGAAGCTTTCTTT. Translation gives CASSPGTGGGTEAFF.

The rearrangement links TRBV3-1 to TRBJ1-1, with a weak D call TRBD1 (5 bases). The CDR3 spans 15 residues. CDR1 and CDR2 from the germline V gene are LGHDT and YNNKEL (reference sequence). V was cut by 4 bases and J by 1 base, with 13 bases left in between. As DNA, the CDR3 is TGTGCCAGCAGCCCGCAGGGACGTGGGAACACTGAAGCTTTCTTT. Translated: CASSPQGRGNTEAFF.

CDR3 amino acids: CSAKTGNQPQHF. DNA of the CDR3: TGCAGTGCCAAGACAGGGAATCAGCCCCAGCATTTT. This chain joins TRBV20-1 and TRBJ1-5; 7 bases match TRBD1. This CDR3 is 12 amino acids long. The germline gives CDR1 DFQATT, CDR2 SNEGSKA (reference sequence). V trimming: 6 bases; J trimming: 4 bases; junction bases outside the gene matches: 3.

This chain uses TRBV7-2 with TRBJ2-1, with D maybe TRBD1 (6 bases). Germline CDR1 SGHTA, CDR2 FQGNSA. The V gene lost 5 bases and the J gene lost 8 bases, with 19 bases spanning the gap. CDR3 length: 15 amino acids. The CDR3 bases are TGTGCCAGCAGCCGACCGGACAGTGCAAATTATGAGCAGTTCTTC. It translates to CASSRPDSANYEQFF.

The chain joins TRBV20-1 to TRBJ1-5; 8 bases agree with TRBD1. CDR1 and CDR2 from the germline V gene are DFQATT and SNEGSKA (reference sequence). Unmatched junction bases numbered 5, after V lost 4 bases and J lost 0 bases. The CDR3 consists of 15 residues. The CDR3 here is CSATTGGYSNQPQHF. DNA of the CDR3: TGCAGTGCTACTACAGGGGGGTATAGCAATCAGCCCCAGCATTTT.

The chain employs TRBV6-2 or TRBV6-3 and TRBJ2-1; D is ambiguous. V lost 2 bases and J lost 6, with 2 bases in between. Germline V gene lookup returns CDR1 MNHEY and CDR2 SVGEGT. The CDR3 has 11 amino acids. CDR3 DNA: TGTGCCAGCAGTTACATCAATGAGCAGTTCTTC. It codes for CASSYINEQFF.

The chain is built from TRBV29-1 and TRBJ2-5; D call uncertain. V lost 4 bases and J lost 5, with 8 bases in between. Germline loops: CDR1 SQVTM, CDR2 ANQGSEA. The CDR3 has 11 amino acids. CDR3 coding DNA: TGCAGCGTTGGATCCTCTGAGACCCAGTACTTC. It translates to CSVGSSETQYF.

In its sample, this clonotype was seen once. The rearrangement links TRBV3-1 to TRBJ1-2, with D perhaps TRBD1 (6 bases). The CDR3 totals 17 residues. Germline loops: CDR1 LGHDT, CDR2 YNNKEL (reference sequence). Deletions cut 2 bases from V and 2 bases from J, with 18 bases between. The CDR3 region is CASSQIAHGTTNYGYTF. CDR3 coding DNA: TGTGCCAGCAGCCAAATCGCCCACGGGACAACGAACTATGGCTACACCTTC.

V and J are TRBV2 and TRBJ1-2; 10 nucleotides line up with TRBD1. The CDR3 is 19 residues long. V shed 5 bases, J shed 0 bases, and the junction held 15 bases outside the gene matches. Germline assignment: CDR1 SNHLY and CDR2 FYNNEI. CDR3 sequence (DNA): TGTGCCAGCAGTCCACGGCCATTTACCGGGACAGGGGCTAACTATGGCTACACCTTC. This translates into CASSPRPFTGTGANYGYTF. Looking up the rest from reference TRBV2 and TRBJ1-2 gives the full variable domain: EPEVTQTPSHQVTQMGQEVILRCVPISNHLYFYWYRQILGQKVEFLVSFYNNEISEKSEIFDDQFSVERPDGSNFTLKIRSTKLEDSAMYFCASSPRPFTGTGANYGYTFGSGTRLTVV.

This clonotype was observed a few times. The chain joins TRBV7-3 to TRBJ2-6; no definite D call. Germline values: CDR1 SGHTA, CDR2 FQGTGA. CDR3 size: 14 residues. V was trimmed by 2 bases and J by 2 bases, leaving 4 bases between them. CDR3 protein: CASSLDPGANVLTF. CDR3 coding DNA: TGTGCCAGCAGCTTAGACCCTGGGGCCAACGTCCTGACTTTC. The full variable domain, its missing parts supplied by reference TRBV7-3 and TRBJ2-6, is GAGVSQTPSNKVTEKGKYVELRCDPISGHTALYWYRQSLGQGPEFLIYFQGTGAADDSGLPNDRFFAVRPEGSVSTLKIQRTERGDSAVYLCASSLDPGANVLTFGAGSRLTVL.

The CDR3 loop reads CSVTGGDATGELFF. DNA for the CDR3: TGCAGCGTTACAGGGGGCGACGCCACCGGGGAGCTGTTTTTT. This sequence joins TRBV29-1 and TRBJ2-2; 9 positions match TRBD1. Germline values: CDR1 SQVTM, CDR2 ANQGSEA. V was pared by 5 bases and J by 4 bases, with 5 bases of the junction left unmatched. The CDR3 contains 14 residues.

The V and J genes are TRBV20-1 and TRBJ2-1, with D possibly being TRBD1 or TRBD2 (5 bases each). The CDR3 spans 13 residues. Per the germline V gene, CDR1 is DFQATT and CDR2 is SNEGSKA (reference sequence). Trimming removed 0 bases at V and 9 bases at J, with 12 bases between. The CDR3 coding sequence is TGCAGTGCTAGAGACTCGGGACGACTTGAGCAGTTCTTC. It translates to CSARDSGRLEQFF.